The source of this TCR beta chain is a study of radiotherapy plus CTLA-4 blockade in lung cancer. Whole-study context: Disease control reached around 30%, with objective responses in roughly 19%.

Germline CDR1 is SGHTS and CDR2 is YDEGEE. V lost 4 bases and J lost 2, with 18 bases in between. The CDR3 is 16 amino acids. CTLA-4 blockade with ipilimumab, together with focal radiation, was given to patients with chemo-refractory metastatic non-small-cell lung cancer. About this clone itself: The antigen is not known.

This table comes from immunoSEQ multiplex PCR, and its TCRdb copy is limited to in-frame clones, with some not included. The sample includes around 110,000 clones, more than 75% of them seen just once. General study findings and limits: Per reports, early blood T cell clone dynamics, plus interferon-beta, forecast response most strongly. An expansion of tumor-derived TCR clones occurred in blood after radiotherapy plus ipilimumab.

The gene calls are TRBV5-8 and TRBJ1-2; D might be TRBD1 (6 bases). The receptor was derived from a human donor with non-small cell lung cancer that progressed on radiotherapy plus ipilimumab. Some clones in this sample may be carry-over from other donors' samples. This sample comprised peripheral blood, obtained from a patient treated with radiotherapy plus ipilimumab. CDR3 protein: CASSEWNREGNYGYTF. The DNA for the CDR3 is TGTGCCAGCAGCGAATGGAACAGGGAGGGAAACTATGGCTACACCTTC. The whole variable domain, filled in from reference TRBV5-8 and TRBJ1-2, reads EAGVTQSPTHLIKTRGQQATLRCSPISGHTSVYWYQQALGLGLQFLLWYDEGEERNRGNFPPRFSGRQFPNYSSELNVNALELEDSALYLCASSEWNREGNYGYTFGSGTRLTVV.